Each of the 5 T cell receptor beta chains below was sequenced from the same sample in a study of CD8 T cell repertoires and HIV-1 epitope variants. Some clones are missing from TCRdb's copy, which holds only in-frame ones; the method was immunoSEQ multiplex PCR. Here the sample spans 80,000 to 95,000 clones, almost 75% being singletons. The sample comprised uncultured baseline CD8+ T cells from peripheral blood mononuclear cells (PBMCs). The receptors stem from a male donor with HIV.

V usage is TRBV2 and J usage is TRBJ1-4; TRBD1 agrees at 9 bases. V lost 7 bases to trimming and J lost 6 bases; unmatched junction nucleotides: 6. This CDR3 comprises 14 residues. Germline CDR1 SNHLY, CDR2 FYNNEI. CDR3 in amino acids: CASMTGQGHEKLFF. CDR3 DNA: TGTGCCAGCATGACGGGACAGGGTCATGAAAAACTGTTTTTT.

J is TRBJ1-6 and V is TRBV7-3; D is uncertain. V was trimmed by 4 bases and J by 7 bases, leaving 8 bases between them. CDR1 and CDR2 (germline): SGHTA, FQGTGA. CDR3 length: 13 amino acids. The CDR3 here is CASSWGRNSPLHF. CDR3 DNA: TGTGCCAGCAGCTGGGGTAGGAATTCACCCCTCCACTTT. Supplemented by reference TRBV7-3 and TRBJ1-6, the full variable domain reads GAGVSQTPSNKVTEKGKYVELRCDPISGHTALYWYRQSLGQGPEFLIYFQGTGAADDSGLPNDRFFAVRPEGSVSTLKIQRTERGDSAVYLCASSWGRNSPLHFGNGTRLTVT.

The chain is built from TRBV6-5 and TRBJ2-7; 8 bases line up with TRBD1. With 6 bases clipped from V and 3 bases from J, the junction kept 1 base outside the gene matches. Germline lookup yields CDR1 MNHEY and CDR2 SVGAGI. This CDR3 comprises 12 residues. DNA for the CDR3: TGTGCCAGCAGCGGGACAGGCTACGAGCAGTACTTC. Its protein is CASSGTGYEQYF.

Here the CDR3 DNA reads TGTGCCAGCAGCTTGGGGACAGGGACATCCTACGAGCAGTACTTC. Translating it yields CASSLGTGTSYEQYF. V and J are TRBV5-8 and TRBJ2-7; 8 bases fit TRBD1. The CDR3 is 15 amino acids. The trim removed 0 bases at V and 1 base at J, leaving 3 bases unmatched. The V gene's germline CDR1 is SGHTS and CDR2 YDEGEE.

This clone occurred a few times. The V gene is TRBV9, the J gene TRBJ1-1, with a tentative D call TRBD1 (5 bases). The CDR3 covers 13 residues. V lost 3 bases and J 4 bases, leaving 10 bases between the germline ends. Germline V gene sequence: CDR1 SGDLS, CDR2 YYNGEE. For the CDR3, the DNA is TGTGCCAGCAGCGCGAAGGGGAGCACTGAAGCTTTCTTT. It encodes CASSAKGSTEAFF.